The 25 T cell receptor beta chains given below trace back to one sample, sequenced in a study of human T cells and chemical hapten exposure. TCRdb redid the calling of the RACE reads with MiXCR, one entry per CDR3 protein. This table has 300,000 to 450,000 distinct CDR3 sequences, about 4.8% appearing once. Regarding time point: patch test 1, 2 weeks after DPC sensitization. The treatment here: therapeutic diphenylcyclopropenone sensitization with weekly scalp DPC. The sample was whole blood, taken in connection with sensitization to the hapten diphenylcyclopropenone (DPC). The source is a woman in her forties or fifties with alopecia areata. Some clones in this sample may be carry-over from other donors' samples.

This clonotype occurred many times. The chain carries TRBV6-5 and TRBJ1-2; weak D call: TRBD1 (6 bases). The CDR3 has 14 residues. Trimming pared 9 bases from V and 0 bases from J, leaving 14 bases between. CDR1 is MNHEY and CDR2 is SVGAGI in the germline V gene. CDR3 region: CASSTQGTNYGYTF. DNA for the CDR3: TGTGCCAGTAGTACCCAGGGGACTAACTATGGCTACACCTTC.

Only a few counts were recorded for this clonotype. The chain joins TRBV5-6 to TRBJ2-5; no clear D gene. The length of the CDR3 is 16 residues. V was clipped by 0 bases and J by 1 base, with 13 bases between them. The germline V gene encodes CDR1 SGHDT and CDR2 YYEEEE. CDR3 DNA: TGTGCCAGCAGCTTGGGGGCCGACGGTTTCCAAGAGACCCAGTACTTC. Protein sequence: CASSLGADGFQETQYF.

There are many counts of this clonotype. The J gene is TRBJ1-2, the V gene TRBV12-3 or TRBV12-4; tentatively, D is TRBD1 (5 bases). With 6 bases removed from V and 7 bases from J, the gap between germline ends came to 15 bases. This CDR3 has 13 residues. The CDR3 reads CASSANGGGGYTF. As DNA, the CDR3 is TGTGCCAGCAGCGCGAACGGGGGGGGTGGCTACACCTTC.

In its sample, this clonotype was seen many times. The V gene is TRBV10-3, the J gene TRBJ1-4; D gene ambiguous. Per germline, CDR1 ENHRY and CDR2 SYGVKD. V was trimmed by 6 bases and J by 7 bases, leaving 12 bases between them. This CDR3 contains 13 residues. The CDR3 DNA reads as TGTGCCATCAGGGACGACATATTTGAAAAACTGTTTTTT. Its protein is CAIRDDIFEKLFF.

This clonotype turned up a few times. J is TRBJ2-1 and V is TRBV13; 14 positions agree with TRBD2. CDR3 length: 16 residues. J gave up 8 bases and V 5 bases, and 8 bases lay outside the gene matches. CDR1 and CDR2 (germline): PRHDT, FYEKMQ (reference sequence). The CDR3 loop reads CASSPGLAGGEDEQFF. CDR3 in DNA: TGTGCCAGCAGCCCCGGACTAGCGGGAGGTGAGGATGAGCAGTTCTTC.

This clonotype was seen a handful of times. The chain uses TRBV6-2 or TRBV6-3 and TRBJ1-5; no reliable D call. The CDR3 is 12 residues long. The germline V gene has CDR1 MNHEY and CDR2 SVGEGT. Trimming shortened V by 7 bases and J by 2 bases, and 6 bases separated the two germline ends. Here the CDR3 reads CASTAGNQPQHF. DNA for the CDR3: TGTGCCAGCACCGCAGGCAATCAGCCCCAGCATTTT.

V and J are TRBV7-2 and TRBJ2-3; no reliable D call. The CDR3 totals 15 residues. Germline lookup yields CDR1 SGHTA and CDR2 FQGNSA. V was shortened by 4 bases and J by 4 bases, with 15 bases between the two germline ends. This chain's CDR3 is CASSSRSSGADTQYF. The CDR3 coding sequence is TGTGCCAGCAGCTCGCGGAGTTCGGGCGCAGATACGCAGTATTTT.

This clonotype was observed a handful of times. This chain joins TRBV2 and TRBJ2-1; D is possibly TRBD1 (6 bases). The CDR3 runs 13 residues. Germline CDR1 and CDR2: SNHLY and FYNNEI. The ends were cut back, 1 base at V and 8 bases at J, with 9 bases in the middle. The CDR3 spells CASSEVGGHEQFF. CDR3 sequence (DNA): TGTGCCAGCAGTGAAGTAGGGGGACATGAGCAGTTCTTC.

This clonotype was counted at least ten times. The CDR3 nucleotides read TGTGCCAGCAGCCAAGATTGGGGGACTGAAGCTTTCTTT. Amino acids: CASSQDWGTEAFF. The chain uses TRBV3-1 and TRBJ1-1, with D possibly TRBD1 on 5 matching bases. This CDR3 has 13 residues. Germline CDR1 LGHDT, CDR2 YNNKEL (reference sequence). V shed 0 bases and J shed 5 bases, with 7 bases lying between them.

V is TRBV3-1 and J is TRBJ1-1; D gene ambiguous. Germline V gene data show CDR1 as LGHDT and CDR2 as YNNKEL (reference sequence). V gave up 4 bases and J gave up 1 base, with 7 bases separating them. The CDR3 has 13 residues. The CDR3 bases are TGTGCCAGCAGCCGATCGGGGAACACTGAAGCTTTCTTT. Its protein product is CASSRSGNTEAFF.

The chain employs TRBV4-1 and TRBJ1-2; D not resolved. CDR3 length: 15 amino acids. V lost 4 bases and J 0 bases, leaving 12 bases between the germline ends. The germline gives CDR1 MGHRA, CDR2 YSYEKL. The CDR3 sequence: CASSPEPPSNYGYTF. CDR3 sequence (DNA): TGCGCCAGCAGCCCTGAGCCGCCCTCTAACTATGGCTACACCTTC.

V is TRBV11-3 and J is TRBJ2-3; D may be TRBD1 or TRBD2 (5 bases each). Trimming shortened V by 5 bases and J by 2 bases, and 11 bases separated the two germline ends. The CDR3 is made up of 14 amino acids. CDR1 is SGHNT, CDR2 YENEEA, per germline. CDR3 amino acids: CASSREGITDTQYF. The CDR3 nucleotides read TGTGCCAGCAGCCGAGAGGGGATCACAGATACGCAGTATTTT.

This clonotype occurred many times. The chain has TRBV6-1 and TRBJ2-7; 7 bases fit TRBD2. The CDR3 is 13 residues long. CDR1 and CDR2 from the germline V gene are MNHNS and SASEGT. The V gene end was trimmed by 2 bases and the J gene end by 5 bases; junction bases not matched to a gene: 3. As DNA, the CDR3 is TGTGCCAGCAGTGAATACGGGAGGAACGAGCAGTACTTC. Protein sequence: CASSEYGRNEQYF.

The sample holds a few counts of this clonotype. The chain is built from TRBV6-2 or TRBV6-3 and TRBJ2-3; 8 bases match TRBD2. V shed 2 bases and J 5 bases; nucleotides not matched to a gene: 6. The CDR3 has 15 amino acids. Germline V gene data show CDR1 as MNHEY and CDR2 as SVGEGT. DNA for the CDR3: TGTGCCAGCAGTTACGACGGGAGGGAAAAAGATACGCAGTATTTT. Amino acid sequence: CASSYDGREKDTQYF.

This clonotype was recorded at least ten times. V gene TRBV3-1 combines with J gene TRBJ1-1; no firm D call. This CDR3 region has 14 residues. From germline, CDR1 is LGHDT and CDR2 YNNKEL (reference sequence). V gave up 1 base and J gave up 4 bases, with 10 bases separating them. CDR3 residues: CASSQAPGSTEAFF. DNA of the CDR3: TGTGCCAGCAGCCAAGCCCCCGGGAGCACTGAAGCTTTCTTT. The full variable domain, completed using reference TRBV3-1 and TRBJ1-1, is DTAVSQTPKYLVTQMGNDKSIKCEQNLGHDTMYWYKQDSKKFLKIMFSYNNKELIINETVPNRFSPKSPDKAHLNLHINSLELGDSAVYFCASSQAPGSTEAFFGQGTRLTVV.

The chain carries TRBV12-2 and TRBJ1-5; the D call TRBD1 from the table was never checked on the DNA. TRBV12-2 is a listed pseudogene. The CDR3 has 18 amino acids. This CDR3 is CASRLVDRVRGINQPQHF. As DNA, the CDR3 is TGTGCAAGTCGCTTAGTTGACAGGGTAAGAGGGATCAATCAGCCCCAGCATTTT.

This chain uses TRBV6-5 with TRBJ2-3; no reliable D call. This CDR3 has 15 residues. Germline CDR1 reads MNHEY; CDR2 reads SVGAGI. V lost 0 bases and J 0 bases, leaving 7 bases between the germline ends. CDR3 coding DNA: TGTGCCAGCAGTTACTCCATAGGGAGCACAGATACGCAGTATTTT. This encodes CASSYSIGSTDTQYF.

This clonotype was seen repeatedly, ten times or more. The chain joins TRBV5-1 to TRBJ2-5, with TRBD1 identical over 9 bases. V gave up 1 base and J gave up 4 bases; unmatched junction bases: 5. The germline V gene encodes CDR1 SGHRS and CDR2 YFSETQ. This CDR3 has 15 amino acids. CDR3 nucleotides: TGCGCCAGCAGCTTGTCGGACAGGGGTTCAGAGACCCAGTACTTC. Residues: CASSLSDRGSETQYF.

This clonotype came up a few times. The rearrangement links TRBV14 to TRBJ2-2; TRBD1 matches at 8 bases. Germline CDR1 SGHDN, CDR2 FVKESK. The length of the CDR3 is 17 residues. V was clipped by 1 base and J by 4 bases; unmatched bases: 8. The CDR3 is CASSQAMTGVATGELFF. CDR3 coding DNA: TGTGCCAGCAGCCAAGCGATGACAGGGGTAGCCACCGGGGAGCTGTTTTTT.

A few counts support this clonotype. The rearrangement joins TRBV12-3 or TRBV12-4 to TRBJ2-1, with 7 positions matching TRBD1. V shed 7 bases, J shed 3 bases, and the junction held 9 bases outside the gene matches. This CDR3 contains 15 residues. This chain's CDR3 is CASTPGDSRYNEQFF. The CDR3 bases are TGTGCCAGCACCCCAGGGGACAGCCGCTACAATGAGCAGTTCTTC.

This clonotype has ten or more counts. The chain couples TRBV20-1 to TRBJ2-1, with 7 bases matching TRBD2. The CDR3 totals 14 residues. In germline, CDR1 is DFQATT, CDR2 SNEGSKA (reference sequence). V was clipped by 1 base and J by 7 bases; unmatched bases: 7. CDR3 protein: CSARVAGGWNEQFF. CDR3 coding DNA: TGCAGTGCTAGAGTCGCCGGGGGGTGGAATGAGCAGTTCTTC.

This clonotype has a count of ten or more. The chain has TRBV29-1 and TRBJ1-1; possible D gene TRBD1, 5 bases. This CDR3 has 14 residues. Germline V gene sequence: CDR1 SQVTM, CDR2 ANQGSEA. Trimming left V 4 bases short and J 2 bases short, with 14 bases between. In nucleotides, the CDR3 is TGCAGCGTTGGGTCTGTGACAGCAAACACTGAAGCTTTCTTT. Its protein is CSVGSVTANTEAFF.

This clonotype was observed many times. The V gene is TRBV3-1, the J gene TRBJ1-6; D remains ambiguous. Trimming stripped 5 bases from V and 10 bases from J, with 15 bases between. The CDR3 sequence is 14 residues long. The V gene's germline CDR1 is LGHDT and CDR2 YNNKEL (reference sequence). Here the CDR3 DNA reads TGTGCCAGCAGCTTTACTACCAACGGGTCACCCCTCCACTTT. Translating it yields CASSFTTNGSPLHF.

There are a few counts of this clonotype. The genes are TRBV20-1 and TRBJ2-2; 8 bases agree with TRBD2. Per the germline V gene, CDR1 is DFQATT and CDR2 is SNEGSKA (reference sequence). The V and J ends lost 4 bases and 4 bases, in that order; junction bases with no gene match: 11. The CDR3 is made up of 16 amino acids. The CDR3 loop is CSANKAGAESTGELFF. The CDR3 nucleotides are TGCAGTGCTAACAAAGCGGGGGCAGAGAGCACCGGGGAGCTGTTTTTT.

This clonotype was picked up a small number of times. The rearrangement uses TRBV27 and TRBJ2-1; 7 positions match TRBD2. V lost 4 bases and J lost 4; bases outside the gene matches: 4. Germline CDR1 and CDR2: MNHEY and SMNVEV (reference sequence). This CDR3 is built from 14 residues. The CDR3 nucleotides read TGTGCCAGCAGTTCCCCGGGGGGATACAATGAGCAGTTCTTC. Translated, it gives CASSSPGGYNEQFF.